Listed below are T cell receptor beta chains from one sample, sequenced in a study of blood T cell repertoires in COVID-19. Repertoires were generated with immunoSEQ multiplex PCR, while TCRdb's copy carries only in-frame clones and drops some. Among approximately 240,000 clones listed, around 80% were seen once. Material for sequencing was peripheral blood. Receptors originate from a woman in her fifties or sixties who had recovered from COVID-19. Both conserved end residues are part of each CDR3. The order of the fields is J gene, D gene, V gene, clone size, CDR3 DNA, CDR3 protein. A D gene is named only where the DNA matches it firmly. Clone size is given for some rows only: seen once, a few or many times, or a class if the clone is expanded.

TRBJ2-5,TRBD2,TRBV11-3,-,TGTGCCAGCAGCTCCCTAGCGGGGGAGACCCAGTACTTC,CASSSLAGETQYF
TRBJ1-5,TRBD1,TRBV18,-,TGTGCCAGCTCACCCGACAGGGAGGATCAGCCCCAGCATTTT,CASSPDREDQPQHF
TRBJ1-1,-,TRBV6-6,-,TGTGCCAGCTCCTCAAACGGTGTTGATGGGAACACTGAAGCTTTCTTT,CASSSNGVDGNTEAFF
TRBJ2-3,TRBD2,TRBV11-1,-,TGTGCCAGCAGCTTAGTAGCGGGGGCCCCCACAGATACGCAGTATTTT,CASSLVAGAPTDTQYF
TRBJ1-1,-,TRBV6-2/TRBV6-3,-,TGTGCCAGCACCCCGGTTACCTTATACCGGGGCACTGAAGCTTTCTTT,CASTPVTLYRGTEAFF
TRBJ2-4,-,TRBV19,-,TGTGCCAGTAGACCAATACAGGGGGAGGGCAAAAACATTCAGTACTTC,CASRPIQGEGKNIQYF
TRBJ1-1,-,TRBV5-1,-,TGCGCCAGCAGCTTGGGTGGGGGGATGGACACTGAAGCTTTCTTT,CASSLGGGMDTEAFF
TRBJ1-5,TRBD1,TRBV4-1,-,TGCGCCAGCAGCTTACGGGGACAGTTAAACAATCAGCCCCAGCATTTT,CASSLRGQLNNQPQHF
TRBJ2-5,TRBD1,TRBV9,-,TGTGCCAGCAGCGCTGGGACAGGGGACCAAGAGACCCAGTACTTC,CASSAGTGDQETQYF
TRBJ2-7,-,TRBV3-1/TRBV3-2,many,TGTGCCAGCAGCCAGGGCCTAGAGGGCGAGCAGTACTTC,CASSQGLEGEQYF
TRBJ1-4,-,TRBV7-9,-,TGTGCCAGCACCCCTGGCGGGGGCGATGAAAAACTGTTTTTT,CASTPGGGDEKLFF
TRBJ2-3,TRBD2,TRBV4-3,-,TGCGCCAGCAGCCAAGAGGTTGGTAGCGGGGGCCCCACAGATACGCAGTATTTT,CASSQEVGSGGPTDTQYF
TRBJ2-3,TRBD2,TRBV9,-,TGTGCCAGCAGCACCTCGAAAAGACGGGCGGGGGGGTATTCAGATACGCAGTATTTT,CASSTSKRRAGGYSDTQYF
TRBJ2-3,TRBD2,TRBV3-1/TRBV3-2,once,TGTGCCAGCAGCCAAGATCGCGGGGGAGGAAATACGCAGTATTTT,CASSQDRGGGNTQYF
TRBJ2-1,TRBD1,TRBV6-1,-,TGTGCCAGCAGTGAAGTACTGGGACCCGGGGGGACAGGGGGCCGCAATGAGCAGTTCTTC,CASSEVLGPGGTGGRNEQFF
TRBJ2-6,TRBD1,TRBV5-4,few,TGTGCCAGCAGGAATCAGGGGGCTGGGGCCAACGTCCTGACTTTC,CASRNQGAGANVLTF
TRBJ2-6,-,TRBV5-4,-,TGTGCCAGCAGCTTGGAAGGGGTCGGGGCCAACGTCCTGACTTTC,CASSLEGVGANVLTF
TRBJ2-5,TRBD2,TRBV11-2,-,TGTGCCAGCAGCTTATTAGCGGGGGGGAAAGAGACCCAGTACTTC,CASSLLAGGKETQYF
TRBJ1-6,-,TRBV6-5,-,TGTGCCTGTAAAGGGGGTATCGATTCACCCCTCCACTTT,CACKGGIDSPLHF
TRBJ1-5,TRBD1,TRBV19,-,TGTGCCAGTAGTAAGGACAGGGTGAGCAATCAGCCCCAGCATTTT,CASSKDRVSNQPQHF
TRBJ1-4,TRBD1,TRBV15,-,TGTGCCGCCCGACAGGGCACAACTAATGAAAAACTGTTTTTT,CAARQGTTNEKLFF
TRBJ2-7,TRBD2,TRBV3-1/TRBV3-2,-,TGTGCCAGCAGCACTCTAGCGGGGGGAAACTACGAGCAGTACTTC,CASSTLAGGNYEQYF
TRBJ1-2,-,TRBV29-1,-,TGCAGCGTTGAAAATGGGGGCTGGAACTATGGCTACACCTTC,CSVENGGWNYGYTF
TRBJ2-1,TRBD1,TRBV6-5,-,TGTGCCAGCTCCCGGGACAGATACAATGAGCAGTTCTTC,CASSRDRYNEQFF
TRBJ1-5,TRBD1,TRBV19,once,TGTGCCAGTCAGGGGGAAAACAATCAGCCCCAGCATTTT,CASQGENNQPQHF
TRBJ2-3,-,TRBV2,-,TGTGCCAGCAGTGAAAGGGGGTCTTTATCGGGGGATACGCAGTATTTT,CASSERGSLSGDTQYF
TRBJ2-5,TRBD2,TRBV19,-,TGTGCCAGTAGCCAAACTGGACTAGCGGGGGGGCAGGTGACCCAGTACTTC,CASSQTGLAGGQVTQYF
TRBJ1-6,TRBD1,TRBV19,-,TGTGCCAGTAGTATTGGGGACAGGGGGCAGGATAATTCACCCCTCCACTTT,CASSIGDRGQDNSPLHF
TRBJ2-1,-,TRBV3-1/TRBV3-2,-,TGTGCCAGCAGCCAAGATTACCCGCAGGGAAGCCCAAGTGAGCAGTTCTTC,CASSQDYPQGSPSEQFF
TRBJ1-4,-,TRBV4-1,once,TGCGCCAGCAGCCGGTATAGACAGTCTAATGAAAAACTGTTTTTT,CASSRYRQSNEKLFF
TRBJ2-7,-,TRBV25-1,-,TGTGCCAGCAGTGAGGGCAGTTTCTACGAGCAGTACTTC,CASSEGSFYEQYF
TRBJ2-3,-,TRBV6-5,-,TGTGCCAGCAGGGGCGGGGGCCTGGGAACAGATACGCAGTATTTT,CASRGGGLGTDTQYF
TRBJ2-5,TRBD2,TRBV7-2,-,TGTGCCAGCAGCCGCCTAGCGGGGGGGGAGACCCAGTACTTC,CASSRLAGGETQYF
TRBJ2-5,-,TRBV12-3/TRBV12-4,few,TGTGCCAGCGGTTCGCGGCGACAAGAGACCCAGTACTTC,CASGSRRQETQYF
TRBJ2-5,TRBD2,TRBV7-3,-,TGTGCCAGCAGCCGGACTAGCCAAGAGACCCAGTACTTC,CASSRTSQETQYF
TRBJ2-5,-,TRBV18,once,TGTGCCAGCTCACACCGGGACATCCAAGAGACCCAGTACTTC,CASSHRDIQETQYF
TRBJ2-1,-,TRBV5-6,-,TGTGCCAGCAGCTTCAAACTAGTAACCAATGAGCAGTTCTTC,CASSFKLVTNEQFF
TRBJ2-4,-,TRBV25-1,-,TGTGCCAGCAGCAGTAACAGGGAAACCAAAAACATTCAGTACTTC,CASSSNRETKNIQYF
TRBJ2-1,-,TRBV9,-,TGTGCCAGCAGCGTAGGTTGGGGGCAATACAATGAGCAGTTCTTC,CASSVGWGQYNEQFF
TRBJ1-6,-,TRBV6-5,-,TGTGCCAGCAGTTTTAGCGGAGTGGGCTATAATTCACCCCTCCACTTT,CASSFSGVGYNSPLHF
TRBJ1-2,TRBD1,TRBV10-3,-,TGTGCCAGCCTACAGGGGGCGAGATATGGCTACACCTTC,CASLQGARYGYTF